The 17 T cell receptor beta chains below all came from one sample that was sequenced in a study of blood T cell repertoires in COVID-19. Profiling relied on immunoSEQ multiplex PCR, and the TCRdb table lists in-frame clones only, not all of them. The sample includes roughly 230,000 clones, approximately 85% of them seen just once. Sequencing was performed on peripheral blood. Receptor source: a man in his fifties with COVID-19, enrolled during active disease.

The chain links TRBV2 to TRBJ2-3; D ambiguous. Trimming shortened V by 11 bases and J by 8 bases, and 11 bases separated the two germline ends. The length of the CDR3 is 10 residues. CDR1 and CDR2 (germline): SNHLY, FYNNEI. CDR3 in amino acids: CAGSVGTQYF. The CDR3 DNA reads TGTGCCGGCTCAGTTGGTACGCAGTATTTT.

The chain recombines TRBV7-3 with TRBJ2-3; 10 nucleotides agree with TRBD2. Germline trimming cut 5 bases from V and 6 bases from J; bases unmatched to any gene: 11. Germline V lookup: CDR1 SGHTA, CDR2 FQGTGA. CDR3 length: 16 amino acids. The CDR3 reads CASSPGGAGGPDTQYF. CDR3 in DNA: TGTGCCAGCAGCCCCGGGGGAGCGGGGGGGCCGGATACGCAGTATTTT.

V and J are TRBV5-1 and TRBJ1-4; D is ambiguous. The germline CDR1 and CDR2 sequences are SGHRS and YFSETQ. Trimming took off 0 bases at V and 3 bases at J, with 6 bases between the two ends. The CDR3 runs 14 residues. CDR3 residues: CASSLDAPNEKLFF. The CDR3 nucleotides read TGCGCCAGCAGCTTGGACGCGCCTAATGAAAAACTGTTTTTT.

V and J are TRBV5-1 and TRBJ1-4; TRBD1 agrees at 7 bases. The CDR3 contains 16 residues. V was pared by 2 bases and J by 0 bases, with 4 bases of the junction left unmatched. Germline V gene sequence: CDR1 SGHRS, CDR2 YFSETQ. The CDR3 is CASSFLGQTTNEKLFF. CDR3 DNA sequence: TGCGCCAGCAGCTTTTTGGGACAGACAACTAATGAAAAACTGTTTTTT.

This sequence joins TRBV7-9 and TRBJ2-3; 7 nucleotides line up with TRBD2. The CDR3 consists of 15 residues. The V segment lost 4 bases and the J segment 5 bases; nucleotides outside the gene matches: 9. The germline V gene encodes CDR1 SEHNR and CDR2 FQNEAQ (reference sequence). DNA of the CDR3: TGTGCCAGCAGCTCATCAGCGGGGAAGAAAGATACGCAGTATTTT. Translation gives CASSSSAGKKDTQYF.

The CDR3 bases are TGTGCCAGCAGCCCCCGAGGGGGGACTAACACAGATACGCAGTATTTT. The encoded protein is CASSPRGGTNTDTQYF. The chain carries TRBV9 and TRBJ2-3, with D tentatively TRBD2 (7 bases). Per germline, CDR1 SGDLS and CDR2 YYNGEE. Trimming left V 4 bases short and J 2 bases short, with 17 bases between. This CDR3 has 16 residues.

On this clone itself: The sample contains more than one DNA sequence encoding this CDR3. The rearrangement links TRBV7-9 to TRBJ2-5; D unclear. Germline loops: CDR1 SEHNR, CDR2 FQNEAQ (reference sequence). V dropped 2 bases and J dropped 5 bases, with 3 bases sitting between them. The CDR3 is made up of 11 amino acids. CDR3 coding DNA: TGTGCCAGCAGCTTACTGGAGACCCAGTACTTC. Protein: CASSLLETQYF.

The chain links TRBV19 to TRBJ2-7; perhaps TRBD1 as D (6 bases). CDR1 is LNHDA and CDR2 is SQIVND in the germline V gene (reference sequence). CDR3 size: 13 residues. The V end lost 5 bases, the J end lost 2 bases, and 10 bases lay between the germline ends. The chain's CDR3 is CASSGGWPYEQYF. The CDR3 coding sequence is TGTGCCAGTAGTGGGGGCTGGCCCTACGAGCAGTACTTC.

The V call is TRBV5-1, the J call TRBJ2-3, with 16 bases identical to TRBD2. V lost 2 bases and J lost 9; bases outside the gene matches: 9. Germline-derived CDR1 and CDR2 are SGHRS and YFSETQ. The length of the CDR3 is 17 residues. The CDR3 protein is CASSLLGTSGGALTQYF. The CDR3 DNA follows: TGCGCCAGCAGCTTACTAGGGACTAGCGGGGGGGCTCTCACGCAGTATTTT.

This clone was recorded a few times. The chain couples TRBV30 to TRBJ1-3; tentative D call: TRBD1 (6 bases). The germline V gene has CDR1 GTSNPN and CDR2 SVGIG (reference sequence). The CDR3 loop spans 11 amino acids. Trimming removed 3 bases at V and 7 bases at J, with 7 bases between. The CDR3 loop reads CAWRQGNTIYF. The CDR3 region has the DNA TGTGCCTGGAGACAGGGCAACACCATATATTTT.

The chain's CDR3 is CASSQELTSGGYEQYF. Written as DNA, the CDR3 is TGTGCCAGCAGCCAAGAACTTACTAGCGGGGGGTACGAGCAGTACTTC. This chain uses TRBV3-1 (or the pseudogene TRBV3-2) with TRBJ2-7, with TRBD2 matching over 12 bases. Germline V gives CDR1 LGHDT, CDR2 YNNKEL (reference sequence). This CDR3 comprises 16 residues. The V gene end was trimmed by 0 bases and the J gene end by 4 bases; junction bases not matched to a gene: 4.

The chain combines TRBV6-5 with TRBJ1-2; 11 bases are a match to TRBD1. Germline-derived CDR1 and CDR2 are MNHEY and SVGAGI. The CDR3 has 14 amino acids. J was trimmed by 3 bases and V by 7 bases; bases with no gene match: 4. The CDR3 spells CASKGQGAYYGYTF. CDR3 DNA sequence: TGTGCCAGCAAAGGACAGGGGGCTTACTATGGCTACACCTTC.

This CDR3 is CASSEGQGGPIYEQYF. Written as DNA, the CDR3 is TGCGCCAGCAGTGAAGGACAGGGGGGTCCGATCTACGAGCAGTACTTC. The V call is TRBV10-1, the J call TRBJ2-7; 10 positions agree with TRBD1. The CDR3 is made up of 16 amino acids. The trim removed 3 bases at V and 3 bases at J, leaving 8 bases unmatched. CDR1 and CDR2 (germline): WNHNN, SYGVQD (reference sequence).

The chain joins TRBV10-3 to TRBJ2-3, with 7 bases identical to TRBD2. V was clipped by 2 bases and J by 14 bases; unmatched bases: 7. Germline CDR1 and CDR2: ENHRY and SYGVKD. This CDR3 spans 12 amino acids. The CDR3 reads CAISEPGTILYF. CDR3 nucleotide sequence: TGTGCCATCAGTGAGCCCGGGACTATACTGTATTTT.

CDR3 protein: CASSRQGAIETQYF. CDR3 nucleotide sequence: TGCGCCAGCAGCCGCCAGGGGGCGATAGAGACCCAGTACTTC. This chain uses TRBV5-1 with TRBJ2-5; TRBD1 matches at 8 bases. J was trimmed by 4 bases and V by 4 bases; bases with no gene match: 6. The germline V gene has CDR1 SGHRS and CDR2 YFSETQ. This CDR3 region has 14 residues.

This chain joins TRBV6-6 and TRBJ1-3; no clear D gene. From germline, CDR1 is MNHNY and CDR2 SVGAGI (reference sequence). The CDR3 loop spans 14 amino acids. V was cut by 6 bases and J by 0 bases, with 9 bases left in between. The CDR3 DNA sequence: TGTGCCAGCAGCACTTCCGGCTCTGGAAACACCATATATTTT. Its translation: CASSTSGSGNTIYF.

The chain joins TRBV4-3 to TRBJ1-2; 8 bases map to TRBD1. The J segment lost 5 bases and the V segment lost 0 bases, leaving 2 bases of the junction unmatched. Germline lookup yields CDR1 LGHNA and CDR2 YSLEER. The CDR3 has 14 residues. The DNA for the CDR3 is TGCGCCAGCAGCCAAGAGCAGGGGGCGTATGGCTACACCTTC. This encodes CASSQEQGAYGYTF.